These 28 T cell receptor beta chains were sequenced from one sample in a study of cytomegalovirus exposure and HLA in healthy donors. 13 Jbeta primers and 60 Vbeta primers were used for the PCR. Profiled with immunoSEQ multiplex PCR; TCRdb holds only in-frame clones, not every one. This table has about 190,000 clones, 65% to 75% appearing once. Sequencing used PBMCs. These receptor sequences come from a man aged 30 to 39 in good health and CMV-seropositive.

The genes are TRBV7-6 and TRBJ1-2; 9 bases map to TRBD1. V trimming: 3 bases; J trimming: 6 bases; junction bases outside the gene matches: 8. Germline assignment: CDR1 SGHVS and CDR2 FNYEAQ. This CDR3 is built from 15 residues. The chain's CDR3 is CASSFRDRVTHGYTF. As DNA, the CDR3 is TGTGCCAGCAGCTTTCGGGACAGGGTAACCCATGGCTACACCTTC.

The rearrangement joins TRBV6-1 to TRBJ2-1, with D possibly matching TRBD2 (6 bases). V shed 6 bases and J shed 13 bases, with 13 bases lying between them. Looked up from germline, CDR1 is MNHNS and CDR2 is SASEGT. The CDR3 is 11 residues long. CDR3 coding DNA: TGTGCCAGCAGGGCGGGACTCCTACAGTTCTTC. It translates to CASRAGLLQFF.

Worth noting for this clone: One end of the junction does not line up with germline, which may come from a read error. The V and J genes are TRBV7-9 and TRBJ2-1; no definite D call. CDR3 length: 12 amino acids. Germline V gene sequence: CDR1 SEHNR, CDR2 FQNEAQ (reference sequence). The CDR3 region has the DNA TGTTCCAGCAGCTCCCACTACAATGAGCAGTTCTTC. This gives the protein CSSSSHYNEQFF.

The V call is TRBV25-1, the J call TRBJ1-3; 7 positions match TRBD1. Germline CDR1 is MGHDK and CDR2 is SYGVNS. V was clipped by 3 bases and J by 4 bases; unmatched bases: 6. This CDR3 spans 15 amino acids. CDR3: CASSDDRAAGNTIYF. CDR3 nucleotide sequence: TGTGCCAGCAGTGACGACAGGGCCGCCGGAAACACCATATATTTT.

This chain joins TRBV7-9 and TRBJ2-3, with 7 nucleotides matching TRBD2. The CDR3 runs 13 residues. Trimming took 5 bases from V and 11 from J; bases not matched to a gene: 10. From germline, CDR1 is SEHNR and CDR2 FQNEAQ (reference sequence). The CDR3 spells CASSTGTIDRQYF. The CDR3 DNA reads TGTGCCAGCAGCACTGGGACTATCGACCGGCAGTATTTT.

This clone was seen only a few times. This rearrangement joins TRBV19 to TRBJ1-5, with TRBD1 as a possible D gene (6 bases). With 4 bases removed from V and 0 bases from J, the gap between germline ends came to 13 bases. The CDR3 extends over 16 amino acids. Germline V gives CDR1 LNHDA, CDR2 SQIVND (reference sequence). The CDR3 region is CASSTRAGDSNQPQHF. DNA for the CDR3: TGTGCCAGTAGTACAAGAGCAGGGGATAGCAATCAGCCCCAGCATTTT.

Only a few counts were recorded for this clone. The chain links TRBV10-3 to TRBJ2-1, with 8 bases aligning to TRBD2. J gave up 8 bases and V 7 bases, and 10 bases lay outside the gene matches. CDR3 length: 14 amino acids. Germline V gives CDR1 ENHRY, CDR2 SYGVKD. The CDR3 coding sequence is TGTGCCATCACGGAATCGGGAGGGCCTGATGAGCAGTTCTTC. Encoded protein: CAITESGGPDEQFF.

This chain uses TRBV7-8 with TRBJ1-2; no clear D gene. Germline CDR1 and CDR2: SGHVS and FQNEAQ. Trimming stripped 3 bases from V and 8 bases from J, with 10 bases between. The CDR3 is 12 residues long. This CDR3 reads CASSLLREGYTF. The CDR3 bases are TGTGCCAGCAGCTTGCTTAGGGAGGGCTACACCTTC.

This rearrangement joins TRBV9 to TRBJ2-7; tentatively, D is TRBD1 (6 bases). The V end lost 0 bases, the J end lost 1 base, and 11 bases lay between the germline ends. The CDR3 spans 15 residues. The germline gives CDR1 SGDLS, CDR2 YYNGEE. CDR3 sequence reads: CASSVGQGTSYEQYF. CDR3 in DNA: TGTGCCAGCAGCGTAGGTCAGGGGACGTCCTACGAGCAGTACTTC.

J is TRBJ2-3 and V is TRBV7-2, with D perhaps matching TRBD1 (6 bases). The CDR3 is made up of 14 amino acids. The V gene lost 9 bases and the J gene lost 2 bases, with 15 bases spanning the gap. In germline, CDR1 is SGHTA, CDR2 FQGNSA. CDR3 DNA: TGTGCCAGTCGTTACAGGGTAGTCACAGATACGCAGTATTTT. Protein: CASRYRVVTDTQYF.

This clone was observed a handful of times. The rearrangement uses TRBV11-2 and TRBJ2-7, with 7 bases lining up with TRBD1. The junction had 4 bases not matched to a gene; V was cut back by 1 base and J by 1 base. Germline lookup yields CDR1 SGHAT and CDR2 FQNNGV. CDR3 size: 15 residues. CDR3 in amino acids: CASSLGQGESYEQYF. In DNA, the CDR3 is TGTGCCAGCAGCTTAGGACAGGGAGAATCCTACGAGCAGTACTTC.

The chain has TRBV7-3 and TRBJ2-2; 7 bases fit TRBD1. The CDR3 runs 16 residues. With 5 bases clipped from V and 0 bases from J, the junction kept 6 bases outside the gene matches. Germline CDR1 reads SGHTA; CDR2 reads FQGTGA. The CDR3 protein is CASSLDRVSNTGELFF. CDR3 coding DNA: TGTGCCAGCAGCCTAGACAGGGTATCGAACACCGGGGAGCTGTTTTTT.

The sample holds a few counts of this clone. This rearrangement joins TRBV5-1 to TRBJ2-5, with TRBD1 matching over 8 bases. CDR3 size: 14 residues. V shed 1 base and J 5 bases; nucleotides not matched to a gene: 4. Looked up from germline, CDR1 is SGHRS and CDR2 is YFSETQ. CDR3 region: CASSLQGAVETQYF. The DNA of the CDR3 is TGCGCCAGCAGCTTGCAGGGGGCTGTGGAGACCCAGTACTTC.

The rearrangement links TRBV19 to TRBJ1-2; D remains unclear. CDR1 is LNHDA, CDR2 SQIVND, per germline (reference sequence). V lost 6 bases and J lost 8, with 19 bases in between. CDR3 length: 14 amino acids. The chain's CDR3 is CASRREGPRGGYTF. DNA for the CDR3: TGTGCCAGTAGGCGGGAGGGCCCTCGCGGAGGCTACACCTTC.

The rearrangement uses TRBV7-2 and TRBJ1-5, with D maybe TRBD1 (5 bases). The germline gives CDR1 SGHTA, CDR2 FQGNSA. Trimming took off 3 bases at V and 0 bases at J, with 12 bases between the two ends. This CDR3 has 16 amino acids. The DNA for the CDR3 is TGTGCCAGCAGCTTGATGGGGGGACCTAGCAATCAGCCCCAGCATTTT. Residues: CASSLMGGPSNQPQHF.

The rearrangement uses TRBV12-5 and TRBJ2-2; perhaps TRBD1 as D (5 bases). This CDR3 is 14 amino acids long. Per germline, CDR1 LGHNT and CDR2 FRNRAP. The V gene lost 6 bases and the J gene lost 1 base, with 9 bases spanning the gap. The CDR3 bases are TGTGCTAGTGGACCGGACAAGAACACCGGGGAGCTGTTTTTT. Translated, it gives CASGPDKNTGELFF.

The CDR3 here is CSVGGQGDYGYTF. For the CDR3, the DNA is TGCAGCGTTGGAGGACAGGGTGACTATGGCTACACCTTC. V is TRBV29-1 and J is TRBJ1-2; TRBD1 aligns across 8 bases. Per germline, CDR1 SQVTM and CDR2 ANQGSEA. The J segment lost 3 bases and the V segment lost 4 bases, leaving 4 bases of the junction unmatched. The CDR3 sequence is 13 residues long.

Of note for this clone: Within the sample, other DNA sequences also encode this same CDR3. The CDR3 bases are TGTGCCAGCAGCTTAGCACGGGACTACGAGCAGTACTTC. Encoded protein: CASSLARDYEQYF. The chain has TRBV7-2 and TRBJ2-7, with D possibly matching TRBD2 (5 bases). The CDR3 covers 13 residues. Germline V gives CDR1 SGHTA, CDR2 FQGNSA. Trimming left V 0 bases short and J 3 bases short, with 6 bases between.

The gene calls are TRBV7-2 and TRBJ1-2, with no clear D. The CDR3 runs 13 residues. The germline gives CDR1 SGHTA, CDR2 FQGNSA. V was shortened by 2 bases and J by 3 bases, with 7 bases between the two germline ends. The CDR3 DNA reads TGTGCCAGCAGCTTACCGGTTGACTATGGCTACACCTTC. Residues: CASSLPVDYGYTF.

The DNA of the CDR3 is TGTGCCAGCAGTGGGCAATTAGGCCGGAGGACCGGGGAGCTGTTTTTT. Its translation: CASSGQLGRRTGELFF. The chain is built from TRBV2 and TRBJ2-2, with a possible D match to TRBD2 (5 bases). V lost 4 bases and J lost 5, with 17 bases in between. CDR3 length: 16 amino acids. Per the germline V gene, CDR1 is SNHLY and CDR2 is FYNNEI.

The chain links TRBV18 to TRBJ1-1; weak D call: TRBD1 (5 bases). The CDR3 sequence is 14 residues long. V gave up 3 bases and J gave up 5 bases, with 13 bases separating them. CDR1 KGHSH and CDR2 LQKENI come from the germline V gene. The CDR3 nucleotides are TGTGCCAGCTCACCCCAGGGAGGGAGGACTGAAGCTTTCTTT. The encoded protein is CASSPQGGRTEAFF.

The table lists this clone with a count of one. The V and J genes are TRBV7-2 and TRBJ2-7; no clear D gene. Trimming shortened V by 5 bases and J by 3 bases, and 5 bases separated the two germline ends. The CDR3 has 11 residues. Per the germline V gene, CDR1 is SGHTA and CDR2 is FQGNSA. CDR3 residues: CASSPNYEQYF. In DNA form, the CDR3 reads TGTGCCAGCAGCCCAAACTACGAGCAGTACTTC.

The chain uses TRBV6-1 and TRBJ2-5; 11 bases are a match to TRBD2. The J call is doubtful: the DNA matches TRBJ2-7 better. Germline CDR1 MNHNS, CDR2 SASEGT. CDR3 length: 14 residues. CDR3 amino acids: CASSEGTSGYEQYF. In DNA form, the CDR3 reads TGTGCCAGCAGTGAAGGGACTAGCGGGTACGAGCAGTACTTC.

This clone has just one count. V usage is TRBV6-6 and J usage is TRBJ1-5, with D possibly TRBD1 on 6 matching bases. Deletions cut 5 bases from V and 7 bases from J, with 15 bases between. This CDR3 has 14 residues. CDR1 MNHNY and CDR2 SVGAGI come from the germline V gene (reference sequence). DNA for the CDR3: TGTGCCAGCAGTCACAGGGATCACCAGCAGCCCCAGCATTTT. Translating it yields CASSHRDHQQPQHF.

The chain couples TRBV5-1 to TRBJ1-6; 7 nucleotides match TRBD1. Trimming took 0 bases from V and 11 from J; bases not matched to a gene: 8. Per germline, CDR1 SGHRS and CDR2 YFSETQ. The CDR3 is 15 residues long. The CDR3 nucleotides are TGCGCCAGCAGCTTGGCCGGACAGGAGGGTGCACCCCTCCACTTT. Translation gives CASSLAGQEGAPLHF.

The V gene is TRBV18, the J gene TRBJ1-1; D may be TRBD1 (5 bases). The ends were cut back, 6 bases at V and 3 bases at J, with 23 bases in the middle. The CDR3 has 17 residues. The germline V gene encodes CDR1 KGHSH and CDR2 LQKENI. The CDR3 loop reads CASSYGGALVRDTEAFF. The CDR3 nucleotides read TGTGCCAGCTCCTACGGAGGGGCGCTGGTTCGGGACACTGAAGCTTTCTTT.

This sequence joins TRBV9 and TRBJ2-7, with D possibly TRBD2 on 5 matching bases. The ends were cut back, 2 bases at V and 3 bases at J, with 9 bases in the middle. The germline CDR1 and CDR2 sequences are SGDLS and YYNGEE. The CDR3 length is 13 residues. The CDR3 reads CASSVVEGYEQYF. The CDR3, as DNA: TGTGCCAGCAGCGTCGTAGAGGGCTACGAGCAGTACTTC.

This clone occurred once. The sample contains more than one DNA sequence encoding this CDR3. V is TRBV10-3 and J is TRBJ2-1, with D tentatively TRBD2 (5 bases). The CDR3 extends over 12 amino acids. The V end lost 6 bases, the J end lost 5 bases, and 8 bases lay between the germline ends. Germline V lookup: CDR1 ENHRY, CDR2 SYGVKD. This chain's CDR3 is CAISEEDNEQFF. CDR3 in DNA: TGTGCCATCAGCGAGGAGGACAATGAGCAGTTCTTC.